This TCR beta chain appears in the sequencing data of a study of early T cells in non-severe SARS-CoV-2 infection. Per the germline V gene, CDR1 is DFQATT and CDR2 is SNEGSKA (reference sequence). The CDR3 extends over 12 amino acids. Deletions cut 5 bases from V and 6 bases from J, with 14 bases between. MiXCR, run by TCRdb on the 5' RACE reads, gives a single entry per CDR3 protein. The sample carries under 90,000 distinct CDR3 sequences, about 13% recorded once. The TCR sequence derives from an adult who was a healthcare worker with PCR-confirmed SARS-CoV-2 infection or an uninfected control (not recorded which). The sequencing input was whole blood. V is TRBV20-1 and J is TRBJ2-7; D is ambiguous. Here the CDR3 DNA reads TGCAGTGCTGATCTGGTCGTATCCGAGCAGTACTTC. Translation: CSADLVVSEQYF.